Listed below are T cell receptor beta chains from one sample, sequenced in a study of blood T cell repertoires in COVID-19. This table comes from immunoSEQ multiplex PCR, and its TCRdb copy is limited to in-frame clones, with some not included. The sample records about 200,000 clones, around 86% being singletons. The sequencing sample was made of PBMCs or T cells enriched from blood (not recorded which). The receptors were sampled from a middle-aged man with acute COVID-19. CDR3s include the opening cysteine and the closing phenylalanine or tryptophan. D genes are given only for firm matches. The size of a clone is reported for some rows only, either as once, few or many, or as a class for expanded clones.

cdr3_aa cdr3_nt v_call d_call j_call clone_size
CASSQPNSHQAYEQYF TGTGCCAGCAGCCAGCCAAACAGTCACCAAGCCTACGAGCAGTACTTC TRBV3-1/TRBV3-2 - TRBJ2-7 -
CASSEPGTGRGKYGYTF TGTGCCAGCAGTGAACCCGGGACAGGGAGGGGGAAGTATGGCTACACCTTC TRBV25-1 TRBD1 TRBJ1-2 once
CASSRDSRQFIKDTQYF TGTGCCAGCAGTAGGGATAGCCGACAGTTCATCAAAGATACGCAGTATTTT TRBV6-2/TRBV6-3 - TRBJ2-3 -
CASSSGQYSYGYTF TGCGCCAGCAGCTCGGGACAGTATTCCTATGGCTACACCTTC TRBV5-1 TRBD1 TRBJ1-2 -
CASSLTNYEQYF TGTGCCAGCAGCTTGACTAACTACGAGCAGTACTTC TRBV7-2 - TRBJ2-7 -
CASSELAGGDTQYF TGTGCCAGCAGTGAACTAGCGGGAGGGGATACGCAGTATTTT TRBV6-4 TRBD2 TRBJ2-3 -
CASSWSGLRDSPLHF TGCGCCAGCAGCTGGAGCGGGCTAAGGGATTCACCCCTCCACTTT TRBV5-1 - TRBJ1-6 -
CASSYRDRGNSPLHF TGCGCCAGCAGCTACCGGGACAGGGGTAATTCACCCCTCCACTTT TRBV5-1 TRBD1 TRBJ1-6 -
CASSRSSGRAIVGELFF TGTGCCAGCAGTCGTTCTAGCGGGAGGGCTATAGTCGGGGAGCTGTTTTTT TRBV3-1/TRBV3-2 TRBD2 TRBJ2-2 -
CASRSTNNQPQHF TGTGCCAGCAGGTCGACAAACAATCAGCCCCAGCATTTT TRBV6-5 - TRBJ1-5 -
CASSLGRFVGEAFF TGTGCCAGCAGCTTAGGGCGGTTCGTCGGTGAAGCTTTCTTT TRBV7-2 - TRBJ1-1 few
CASSRTGTGELFF TGTGCCAGCAGCCGAACAGGGACCGGGGAGCTGTTTTTT TRBV28 - TRBJ2-2 -
CASSRPTGRVRQPQHF TGTGCCAGCAGCCGACCCACAGGGAGGGTGCGGCAGCCCCAGCATTTT TRBV21-1 - TRBJ1-5 -
CASSPGQGIGQPQHF TGTGCCAGCAGCCCGGGACAGGGGATCGGTCAGCCCCAGCATTTT TRBV7-9 TRBD1 TRBJ1-5 -
CASSIQTINTGELFF TGTGCCAGTAGTATACAGACTATAAACACCGGGGAGCTGTTTTTT TRBV19 - TRBJ2-2 -
CASSFRAGRVGGYTF TGTGCCAGCAGCTTTAGGGCGGGGCGCGTTGGGGGCTACACCTTC TRBV5-6 - TRBJ1-2 -
CASSLAGLEKLFF TGTGCCAGCAGCTTGGCGGGACTTGAAAAACTGTTTTTT TRBV5-4 - TRBJ1-4 few
CASSADRGPVSPQHF TGTGCCAGCAGCGCCGACAGGGGCCCTGTTTCGCCCCAGCATTTT TRBV6-2/TRBV6-3 TRBD1 TRBJ1-5 -
CASRSPPGTQYF TGTGCCAGTCGATCGCCCCCGGGGACCCAGTACTTC TRBV27 - TRBJ2-5 -
CASSLEQGNHGYTF TGTGCCAGCAGTTTAGAACAGGGAAACCATGGCTACACCTTC TRBV27 - TRBJ1-2 -
CASSLGQEPFGYTF TGTGCCAGCAGCCTGGGACAGGAACCCTTCGGCTACACCTTC TRBV13 TRBD1 TRBJ1-2 -
CASSSALAYFTDTQYF TGTGCCAGCAGTTCCGCTCTTGCCTACTTCACAGATACGCAGTATTTT TRBV28 - TRBJ2-3 -
CASSLAAGSSYNEQFF TGTGCCAGCAGTCTTGCGGCCGGTAGCTCCTACAATGAGCAGTTCTTC TRBV5-4 - TRBJ2-1 -
CASSYGTPTEYTF TGTGCCAGCAGCTACGGGACACCGACAGAGTACACCTTC TRBV6-5 - TRBJ1-2 once
CASRMGTGGGGTEAFF TGTGCCAGCAGGATGGGGACGGGGGGCGGGGGCACTGAAGCTTTCTTT TRBV27 - TRBJ1-1 -
CASSPIPGTGLSTEAFF TGTGCCAGCAGCCCAATTCCCGGGACAGGCCTTAGCACTGAAGCTTTCTTT TRBV11-2 TRBD1 TRBJ1-1 -
CGGGGNSPLHF TGTGGAGGTGGGGGGAATTCACCCCTCCACTTT TRBV24-1 - TRBJ1-6 few
CASGKMLDRGSTGELFF TGTGCTAGTGGCAAAATGTTGGACAGGGGATCAACCGGGGAGCTGTTTTTT TRBV12-5 TRBD1 TRBJ2-2 -
CASSQELGGQETQYF TGTGCCAGCAGCCAAGAGCTCGGGGGCCAAGAGACCCAGTACTTC TRBV4-2 - TRBJ2-5 -
CASSEQGQYF TGTGCCAGCAGTGAACAGGGTCAGTACTTC TRBV2 - TRBJ2-7 -
CASSIGLAGYEQYF TGTGCCAGTAGTATAGGGCTAGCGGGATACGAGCAGTACTTC TRBV19 TRBD2 TRBJ2-7 once
CATSREEGLGGFF TGTGCCACCAGCAGAGAGGAGGGACTAGGGGGGTTCTTC TRBV15 TRBD2 TRBJ2-1 -
CASSHWDRGAYGYTF TGTGCCAGCAGCCATTGGGACAGGGGGGCCTATGGCTACACCTTC TRBV3-1/TRBV3-2 TRBD1 TRBJ1-2 -
CASSSTSREQYF TGTGCCAGTAGTTCTACTAGCCGCGAGCAGTACTTC TRBV19 - TRBJ2-7 -
CASSRTSGFSDTQYF TGTGCCAGCAGCCGGACTAGCGGTTTCTCAGATACGCAGTATTTT TRBV3-1/TRBV3-2 TRBD2 TRBJ2-3 -
CASSQDLDSWAQPQHF TGCGCCAGCAGCCAAGATCTTGACAGTTGGGCTCAGCCCCAGCATTTT TRBV4-3 - TRBJ1-5 few
CASSVATGGTTGELFF TGTGCCAGCAGCGTAGCGACAGGGGGGACCACCGGGGAGCTGTTTTTT TRBV9 TRBD1 TRBJ2-2 -
CASSRADREGYEQYF TGTGCCAGCAGCCGCGCGGACAGGGAGGGATACGAGCAGTACTTC TRBV3-1/TRBV3-2 - TRBJ2-7 once
CSASRSAGGADTQYF TGCAGTGCTAGTAGGTCAGCGGGAGGAGCAGATACGCAGTATTTT TRBV20-1 TRBD2 TRBJ2-3 -
CASSPLQGVAGNTIYF TGTGCCAGCTCACCACTTCAGGGGGTAGCAGGAAACACCATATATTTT TRBV18 TRBD1 TRBJ1-3 -
CASSLYLYTEAFF TGTGCCAGCAGTTTATACTTGTACACTGAAGCTTTCTTT TRBV27 - TRBJ1-1 -
CASREFTGPYGYTF TGTGCCAGCAGAGAATTTACAGGGCCCTATGGCTACACCTTC TRBV28 - TRBJ1-2 few
CASSEIVGDGYTF TGTGCCAGCAGTGAAATCGTCGGGGATGGCTACACCTTC TRBV2 - TRBJ1-2 -
CATRGGVTTEAFF TGTGCCACCAGAGGGGGGGTAACCACTGAAGCTTTCTTT TRBV15 - TRBJ1-1 -
CASSPDRGGNQPQHF TGTGCCAGCTCACCAGACAGGGGGGGCAATCAGCCCCAGCATTTT TRBV18 TRBD1 TRBJ1-5 medium-sized
CASRGQGAGEQYF TGTGCCAGCCGGGGACAGGGGGCGGGGGAGCAGTACTTC TRBV27 TRBD1 TRBJ2-7 -
CASSQGHRESYEQYF TGTGCCAGCAGCCAAGGTCACAGGGAGTCGTACGAGCAGTACTTC TRBV4-2 - TRBJ2-7 few
CASTSPPPRSYEQYF TGTGCCAGTACATCCCCACCCCCGAGGTCCTACGAGCAGTACTTC TRBV19 - TRBJ2-7 -
CASSVAGTGDSPLHF TGTGCCAGCAGCGTAGCCGGGACAGGGGATTCACCCCTCCACTTT TRBV9 TRBD1 TRBJ1-6 -
CASSKPGTGLYEQYF TGCGCCAGCAGCAAGCCCGGGACTGGACTCTACGAGCAGTACTTC TRBV4-1 - TRBJ2-7 -